In its sample, the clone carrying this T cell receptor beta chain was seen once. Assay used: immunoSEQ multiplex PCR; TCRdb lists only in-frame clones, some missing. The data hold 130,000 to 150,000 clones, with under 85% observed a single time. These data originate in a study of PD-1 blockade in classical Hodgkin lymphoma. The patients all showed relapse after autologous stem cell transplantation, while their brentuximab vedotin exposure varied. CDR1 and CDR2 (germline): MDHEN, SYDVKM. CDR3 length equals 14 residues. Germline trimming cut 2 bases from V and 1 base from J; bases unmatched to any gene: 0.

The chain carries TRBV28 and TRBJ1-1, with 8 bases that match TRBD1. The receptor's source is a human donor with classical Hodgkin lymphoma. Material: peripheral blood mononuclear cells (PBMCs), obtained before the second cycle of nivolumab. This CDR3 is CASSLDRGNTEAFF. The CDR3 region has the DNA TGTGCCAGCAGTTTAGACAGGGGGAACACTGAAGCTTTCTTT.